The T cell receptor beta chain described here comes from a study of technical replicates of blood from several donors. The repertoire was sequenced with immunoSEQ multiplex PCR; TCRdb's copy has only in-frame clones and lacks some. The repertoire consists of tens of thousands of clones, with about 97% occurring once and the leading ten covering approximately 0.26%. This CDR3 has 18 residues. From germline, CDR1 is SGHRS and CDR2 YFSETQ. The J segment lost 1 base and the V segment lost 2 bases, leaving 9 bases of the junction unmatched. The specimen was T cells isolated from PBMCs. V is TRBV5-1 and J is TRBJ2-4; 10 bases are a match to TRBD1. The clonotype comes from a human donor in good health. The CDR3 protein is CASSLSTGTGVAKNIQYF. Written as DNA, the CDR3 is TGCGCCAGCAGCTTATCTACCGGGACAGGGGTGGCCAAAAACATTCAGTACTTC.